The rows below give T cell receptor beta chains drawn from one sample of a study of cytomegalovirus exposure and HLA in healthy donors. Method: immunoSEQ multiplex PCR; TCRdb's copy keeps in-frame clones and lacks some. Among under 200,000 clones listed, approximately 80% were seen once. Sequencing was done on a sample of PBMCs. The receptors here all came from a woman between 35 and 50 years old in good health and CMV-seropositive. The conserved cysteine and the conserved F or W are not part of the CDR3 here. The order of the fields is V gene, clone size, CDR3 protein. Where a row states a size, it is once, few, many or the class of an expanded clone; other rows omit it.

V: TRBV5-1; size: -; CDR3: ASSLDPGRGNEQF
V: TRBV7-6; size: -; CDR3: ASSSPGTRYEQY
V: TRBV10-2; size: -; CDR3: ASRERDSRNQPQH
V: TRBV11-3; size: -; CDR3: ASSYRTGSSYEQY
V: TRBV7-9; size: few; CDR3: ASRVGGYGYGYT
V: TRBV6-5; size: few; CDR3: ASSSGTSGSDEQY
V: TRBV5-1; size: -; CDR3: ASSLAQVMNTEAF
V: TRBV7-6; size: -; CDR3: ASSGQQGLNTEAF
V: TRBV7-2; size: -; CDR3: ASSLAGRGMGTEAF
V: TRBV28; size: once; CDR3: ASSSVYEQY
V: TRBV9; size: -; CDR3: ASSVGAGAYEQY
V: TRBV13; size: -; CDR3: ASSPTSGATDTQY
V: TRBV10-3; size: once; CDR3: AISTGTGVVGYT
V: TRBV4-3; size: -; CDR3: ASSQVGGGPYEQY
V: TRBV4-1; size: -; CDR3: ASSRPGQGNQPQH
V: TRBV6-1; size: -; CDR3: ASSEAVTGGHTEAF
V: TRBV5-5; size: -; CDR3: ASSFGRDNYGYT
V: TRBV30; size: once; CDR3: AWSVGTSGNTGELF
V: TRBV27; size: once; CDR3: ASTPRRGLGYEQY
V: TRBV2; size: -; CDR3: ASSERTSGTGRNEQF
V: TRBV7-9; size: -; CDR3: ASRGQGAYEKLF
V: TRBV5-1; size: once; CDR3: ASSLESGGTNEKLF
V: TRBV6-5; size: -; CDR3: ASSYRDRESQY
V: TRBV29-1; size: few; CDR3: SGGGWNTEAF
V: TRBV21-1; size: -; CDR3: ASSRGIEQGIYGYT
V: TRBV19; size: -; CDR3: ASKPTGGYGYT
V: TRBV5-4; size: -; CDR3: ASSLSGRAWDTQY
V: TRBV5-1; size: -; CDR3: ASSLGDREDTGELF
V: TRBV7-9; size: -; CDR3: SSSSDYTEAF
V: TRBV6-1; size: -; CDR3: ASRGDRDYEQY
V: TRBV9; size: -; CDR3: ASSPAGVSGAF
V: TRBV30; size: -; CDR3: AWMVGVKANYGYT
V: TRBV10-3; size: few; CDR3: AISDETGAGNTIY
V: TRBV5-4; size: -; CDR3: ASSPKGGLAGLEQY
V: TRBV28; size: -; CDR3: ASSLMGQGYEQY
V: TRBV4-3; size: -; CDR3: ASSQDRASFYGYT
V: TRBV7-9; size: -; CDR3: ASSSHGTYGYT
V: TRBV7-2; size: -; CDR3: ASSRLAGEYEQY
V: TRBV25-1; size: -; CDR3: ASSDDRGATYEQY
V: TRBV7-8; size: -; CDR3: ASSSNRGQDGYT
V: TRBV4-1; size: -; CDR3: ASSQELGDTQY
V: TRBV5-5; size: few; CDR3: ASSFTLMNTEAF
V: TRBV9; size: -; CDR3: ASSVGPSGAYEQY
V: TRBV15; size: -; CDR3: ATSRDPAGKSTDTQY
V: TRBV9; size: -; CDR3: ASSVTGTGELF
V: TRBV7-9; size: -; CDR3: ASSSGTGVYNEQF
V: TRBV5-1; size: few; CDR3: ASSLARGGTYNEQF
V: TRBV5-1; size: few; CDR3: ASSLGVQEETQY
V: TRBV7-9; size: -; CDR3: ASSLGASGYALETQY
V: TRBV28; size: -; CDR3: ASRTGVSYEQY
V: TRBV5-5; size: -; CDR3: ASRFQGGAGNEQY
V: TRBV5-8; size: -; CDR3: ASSLPLETVYSYEQY
V: TRBV6-6; size: few; CDR3: AAYRGLGTEAF